A single sample is the source of the 6 T cell receptor beta chains below, sequenced in a study of cytomegalovirus exposure and HLA in healthy donors. Profiled with immunoSEQ multiplex PCR; TCRdb holds only in-frame clones, not every one. The sample has 65,000 or so clones, just over 90% seen once; the top ten hold 1.3%. The sample comprised PBMCs. The source is a woman younger than 35 in good health and CMV-seronegative.

The chain couples TRBV15 to TRBJ1-1; D remains unclear. The CDR3 is 15 amino acids. The germline V gene encodes CDR1 LNHNV and CDR2 YYDKDF (reference sequence). Deletions cut 1 base from V and 0 bases from J, with 9 bases between. The CDR3 bases are TGTGCCACCAGCAGAGGGGCACCCCTGAACACTGAAGCTTTCTTT. It specifies CATSRGAPLNTEAFF.

The chain has TRBV4-2 and TRBJ2-2, with TRBD2 matching over 7 bases. The CDR3 consists of 16 residues. In germline, CDR1 is LGHNA, CDR2 YNFKEQ. V lost 0 bases, J lost 2 bases, and 3 bases stayed unmatched. The CDR3 spells CASSQDAGDNTGELFF. Here the CDR3 DNA reads TGTGCCAGCAGCCAAGATGCGGGAGACAACACCGGGGAGCTGTTTTTT.

This chain's CDR3 is CASSLDGSSYNEQFF. The CDR3 DNA is TGTGCCAGCAGCCTCGACGGGAGCTCCTACAATGAGCAGTTCTTC. This chain connects TRBV6-5 to TRBJ2-1; maybe TRBD2 (6 bases). CDR3 length: 15 amino acids. Germline lookup yields CDR1 MNHEY and CDR2 SVGAGI. The V end was cut by 6 bases, the J end by 0 bases, with 12 bases between.

V and J are TRBV6-1 and TRBJ2-7; D might be TRBD1 (5 bases). The CDR3 covers 15 residues. CDR1 and CDR2 (germline): MNHNS, SASEGT. Trimming shortened V by 2 bases and J by 3 bases, and 14 bases separated the two germline ends. CDR3 sequence (DNA): TGTGCCAGCAGTGAAATTTCAAGGGGAAGCTACGAGCAGTACTTC. This gives the protein CASSEISRGSYEQYF.

CDR3 coding DNA: TGTGCCAGCGATCTAGCGGGGGGGACGTTGTATGAGCAGTTCTTC. It yields the protein CASDLAGGTLYEQFF. The genes are TRBV7-9 and TRBJ2-1, with TRBD2 matching over 12 bases. The germline V gene has CDR1 SEHNR and CDR2 FQNEAQ (reference sequence). Losses at the gene ends were 8 bases for V and 8 bases for J; bases not matched to a gene: 10. CDR3 length: 15 amino acids.

The chain uses TRBV7-9 and TRBJ1-2, with TRBD1 identical over 11 bases. The CDR3 totals 18 residues. The V segment lost 4 bases and the J segment 6 bases; nucleotides outside the gene matches: 16. Germline CDR1 is SEHNR and CDR2 is FQNEAQ (reference sequence). The chain's CDR3 is CASSSDPGTGGEVHGYTF. The DNA for the CDR3 is TGTGCCAGCAGCTCGGACCCAGGGACAGGGGGTGAAGTTCATGGCTACACCTTC.